This is a list of T cell receptor beta chains from one sample in a study of blood T cells in healthy people across ages. In TCRdb, the 5' RACE reads were re-called with MiXCR into one record per CDR3 protein. This repertoire shows around 800,000 distinct CDR3 sequences, about half found once; its top ten account for around 18%. The sequenced material came from blood. The receptors here all came from a man older than 75 in good health. Each CDR3 is given without its conserved first and last residue.

v_call,cdr3_aa
TRBV12-3/TRBV12-4,ASSHIFGTGLYEQY
TRBV5-1,ASSFRKNNEQF
TRBV5-1,ASSLGGSMAYEQY
TRBV5-1,ASSENTGEVYEQY
TRBV12-3/TRBV12-4,ASSLSGATNNEQF
TRBV28,ASAAGGRFSEQY
TRBV5-6,ASSFWDPRGYT
TRBV9,ASSVGTDLGEQF
TRBV28,ASSSAGTSETQY
TRBV28,ASSLVGSTGWWNEQY
TRBV6-2/TRBV6-3,ASTLGQNQPQH
TRBV5-1,ASSLLGTYEQY
TRBV27,ASSSIAGRVGTDTQY
TRBV3-1,ASSKEGLAFRNEQF
TRBV5-1,ASSRTTGAGQPQH
TRBV27,ARGTATGPPSYEQY
TRBV20-1,SASKGRLATDTQY
TRBV25-1,ASSDSSTAIDTEAF
TRBV5-1,ASSWVTGANQPQH
TRBV28,ASSLSTGGVQEQY
TRBV27,ASSSETSGSYEQY
TRBV20-1,SARGHDLHLGEGEQY
TRBV20-1,SADGGLGFHEQY